This T cell receptor beta chain emerged from a study of blood T cell repertoires in COVID-19. Study-wide background: COVID-19 samples from acute and convalescent phases originated in the United States, Italy and Spain. PBMCs, B-cell-depleted T cells, or T cells were the source of the cDNA or gDNA that made up the material.

Germline assignment: CDR1 WSHSY and CDR2 SAAADI. The length of the CDR3 is 15 residues. V was clipped by 4 bases and J by 8 bases; unmatched bases: 11. Participants were placed into cohorts based on the clinical history they reported. The authors' processing: Quantification of nucleated cells was approximated via reference gene primer amplification. The repertoire was sequenced with immunoSEQ multiplex PCR; TCRdb's copy has only in-frame clones and lacks some. V and J calls plus clone size are reproduced from that table; the DNA served to infer D and trimming. The sample yields 180,000 or so clones, about 88% seen once.

Sequenced: PBMCs or T cells enriched from blood (not recorded which). The receptor's source is a woman aged 35 to 49 with acute COVID-19. The chain recombines TRBV10-2 with TRBJ1-2; 9 nucleotides align to TRBD1. The CDR3 region is CASSGETGGGSGYTF. The CDR3 DNA is TGCGCCAGCAGTGGGGAAACAGGGGGCGGTTCGGGCTACACCTTC.